The 17 T cell receptor beta chains reported below all come from one sample, sequenced in a study of blood T cell repertoires in COVID-19 (dated by TCRdb to the early 2020s). Libraries were built with the immunoSEQ multiplex PCR assay. TCRdb took this table from immuneACCESS and kept in-frame rearrangements with V and J called. Such tables lack part of the clones; where checked against another copy, unresolved V genes explain under half of the gap, and the rest is unexplained. This sample lists roughly 250,000 clones; 85% to 90% were detected once. Clones ranked in the top ten supply approximately 2.5% of the sample. The sequenced sample was PBMCs or T cells enriched from blood (not recorded which). The receptors originated from a woman aged 18-29 years who had recovered from COVID-19.

This chain connects TRBV20-1 to TRBJ1-1; no reliable D call. The CDR3 has 14 residues. CDR1 DFQATT and CDR2 SNEGSKA come from the germline V gene (reference sequence). V was pared by 3 bases and J by 7 bases, with 18 bases between. For the CDR3, the DNA is TGCAGTGCTAGTCGTCGGGGTGAGTGGATTGAAGCTTTCTTT. The encoded protein is CSASRRGEWIEAFF.

The chain links TRBV11-2 to TRBJ2-7; D is uncertain. The CDR3 covers 14 residues. Looked up from germline, CDR1 is SGHAT and CDR2 is FQNNGV. Trimming took 0 bases from V and 1 from J, leaving 7 bases between them. CDR3 region: CASSLETGSYEQYF. CDR3 in DNA: TGTGCCAGCAGCTTAGAAACCGGTTCCTACGAGCAGTACTTC.

The chain couples TRBV11-2 to TRBJ2-1, with a possible D match to TRBD1 (5 bases). Germline lookup yields CDR1 SGHAT and CDR2 FQNNGV. The V end was cut by 4 bases, the J end by 13 bases, with 17 bases between. The CDR3 runs to 13 residues. CDR3 nucleotides: TGTGCCAGCAGCTCGGAGACAGTCATCCTTCAGTTCTTC. It is translated as CASSSETVILQFF.

This sequence joins TRBV12-5 and TRBJ1-1, with D tentatively TRBD1 (5 bases). Germline V gene lookup returns CDR1 LGHNT and CDR2 FRNRAP. The CDR3 has 15 residues. The V end lost 7 bases, the J end lost 3 bases, and 18 bases lay between the germline ends. CDR3 residues: CASANEAARDTEAFF. CDR3 nucleotide sequence: TGTGCTAGTGCCAACGAGGCTGCCAGGGACACTGAAGCTTTCTTT.

In regard to this clone: The junction and the germline gene differ at one end; a read error may be behind it. The chain uses TRBV7-9 and TRBJ2-5; TRBD1 aligns across 7 bases. Germline CDR1 and CDR2: SEHNR and FQNEAQ (reference sequence). CDR3 size: 11 residues. The CDR3 nucleotides are TGTGCCAGCACCCAACAGGGGCCTCCCCACTTC. This translates into CASTQQGPPHF.

The chain employs TRBV11-2 and TRBJ2-7; 9 positions agree with TRBD2. V was pared by 1 base and J by 4 bases, with 2 bases of the junction left unmatched. Germline V gene data show CDR1 as SGHAT and CDR2 as FQNNGV. The CDR3 loop spans 14 amino acids. CDR3 DNA: TGTGCCAGCAGCTTAGGGACTAGCGCTTACGAGCAGTACTTC. Translated: CASSLGTSAYEQYF.

The V and J genes are TRBV12-5 and TRBJ2-2; tentative D call: TRBD2 (6 bases). The germline V gene encodes CDR1 LGHNT and CDR2 FRNRAP. This CDR3 has 16 residues. The V and J ends lost 1 base and 4 bases respectively, with 13 bases between them. The CDR3 DNA is TGTGCTAGTGGTTTGGCCACTGGGGGGTCCACCGGGGAGCTGTTTTTT. Protein product: CASGLATGGSTGELFF.

The rearrangement links TRBV6-5 to TRBJ1-5, with TRBD1 matching over 8 bases. J was trimmed by 7 bases and V by 4 bases; bases with no gene match: 12. This CDR3 spans 16 amino acids. The germline V gene has CDR1 MNHEY and CDR2 SVGAGI. CDR3 region: CASSSTGTGLRQPQHF. The CDR3 DNA sequence: TGTGCCAGCAGTTCTACCGGGACAGGACTCCGGCAGCCCCAGCATTTT.

The chain uses TRBV29-1 and TRBJ2-2; D gene ambiguous. Per the germline V gene, CDR1 is SQVTM and CDR2 is ANQGSEA. CDR3 length: 11 residues. Trimming took 4 bases from V and 6 from J, leaving 6 bases between them. As DNA, the CDR3 is TGCAGCGTTGTGAGGTCCGGGGAGCTGTTTTTT. Its translation is CSVVRSGELFF.

V is TRBV19 and J is TRBJ2-7; TRBD2 agrees at 10 bases. There are 15 residues in the CDR3. The V segment lost 4 bases and the J segment 5 bases; nucleotides outside the gene matches: 8. Germline values: CDR1 LNHDA, CDR2 SQIVND (reference sequence). The CDR3 loop is CASSTPGLALHEQYF. CDR3 sequence (DNA): TGTGCCAGTAGTACACCGGGACTAGCGCTCCACGAGCAGTACTTC.

The chain joins TRBV2 to TRBJ2-7, with 10 bases aligning to TRBD2. This CDR3 has 15 residues. V was clipped by 7 bases and J by 5 bases; unmatched bases: 11. The germline gives CDR1 SNHLY, CDR2 FYNNEI. CDR3 bases: TGTGCCAGCACCTCAGAGCGGGGGGGCTTAAACGAGCAGTACTTC. This gives the protein CASTSERGGLNEQYF. Supplemented by reference TRBV2 and TRBJ2-7, the full variable domain reads EPEVTQTPSHQVTQMGQEVILRCVPISNHLYFYWYRQILGQKVEFLVSFYNNEISEKSEIFDDQFSVERPDGSNFTLKIRSTKLEDSAMYFCASTSERGGLNEQYFGPGTRLTVT.

The V gene is TRBV5-1, the J gene TRBJ2-1, with TRBD1 identical over 7 bases. CDR1 SGHRS and CDR2 YFSETQ come from the germline V gene. After removal of 4 bases from V and 9 bases from J, the junction contained 4 bases not matched to a gene. The CDR3 length is 12 residues. CDR3 DNA sequence: TGCGCCAGCAGCCTCCAGGGGGTTGAGCAGTTCTTC. This translates into CASSLQGVEQFF.

About this clone: The junction does not match germline at one end; this may be a read error. The V gene is TRBV7-3, the J gene TRBJ2-1, with 7 positions matching TRBD2. Germline V CDR1 and CDR2: SGHTA, FQGTGA. CDR3 length: 13 amino acids. The CDR3 DNA is TGTGCCAGCAGCTTAGGGGACTACAATGGGCAGTTCTTC. Translating gives CASSLGDYNGQFF.

CDR3 bases: TGTGCCAGCAGCGTAGGAGGGAGCCCTGAAGCTTTCTTT. It codes for CASSVGGSPEAFF. The rearrangement links TRBV9 to TRBJ1-1; no firm D call. This CDR3 region has 13 residues. Germline V gene sequence: CDR1 SGDLS, CDR2 YYNGEE. V was pared by 0 bases and J by 6 bases, with 9 bases between. Looking up the rest from reference TRBV9 and TRBJ1-1 gives the full variable domain: DSGVTQTPKHLITATGQRVTLRCSPRSGDLSVYWYQQSLDQGLQFLIQYYNGEERAKGNILERFSAQQFPDLHSELNLSSLELGDSALYFCASSVGGSPEAFFGQGTRLTVV.

This chain uses TRBV6-2 or TRBV6-3 with TRBJ2-1, with 7 bases lining up with TRBD2. V dropped 6 bases and J dropped 0; count of bases not matched to a gene: 2. The CDR3 is 14 amino acids. CDR1 is MNHEY, CDR2 SVGEGT, per germline. The CDR3 bases are TGTGCCAGCAGCGGGGGGAGCTCCTACAATGAGCAGTTCTTC. It encodes CASSGGSSYNEQFF.

V gene TRBV9 combines with J gene TRBJ2-6; 9 bases match TRBD1. CDR1 is SGDLS, CDR2 YYNGEE, per germline. This CDR3 is built from 17 residues. J lost 1 base, V lost 3 bases, and 5 bases had no gene match. CDR3: CASSAGQGRSGANVLTF. The CDR3 region has the DNA TGTGCCAGCAGCGCGGGACAGGGTAGGTCTGGGGCCAACGTCCTGACTTTC.

The chain carries TRBV6-6 and TRBJ2-3; TRBD2 matches at 14 bases. Germline V CDR1 and CDR2: MNHNY, SVGAGI (reference sequence). V lost 5 bases, J lost 0 bases, and 10 bases stayed unmatched. The CDR3 covers 19 residues. The DNA of the CDR3 is TGTGCCAGCAGTCGTGCTTCGGGACTAGCGGGGGCCAGCACAGATACGCAGTATTTT. Translating it yields CASSRASGLAGASTDTQYF.